This TCR beta chain was captured in a study of spatial heterogeneity in lung cancer. One entry per CDR3 protein, called by TCRdb with MiXCR from the 5' RACE reads. The data hold over 15,000 distinct CDR3 sequences, with around 6% observed a single time. Overall study findings and caveats: Tumor mutation count correlated with how many alpha and beta TCRs expanded intratumorally.

Time point denoted: sample taken at primary tumor resection. In this sample, this clonotype turned up many times. Its antigen is undetermined. This receptor was identified in a male donor with early-stage non-small cell lung cancer. The sequenced sample was lung tumor tissue, obtained at surgery.

This CDR3 is CASSLLGIGTGELFF. CDR3 nucleotides: TGTGCCAGCAGTTTATTGGGTATTGGCACCGGGGAGCTGTTTTTT. The chain employs TRBV28 and TRBJ2-2; D gene uncertain. Germline-derived CDR1 and CDR2 are MDHEN and SYDVKM. The CDR3 has 15 residues. V gave up 1 base and J gave up 4 bases, with 10 bases separating them.